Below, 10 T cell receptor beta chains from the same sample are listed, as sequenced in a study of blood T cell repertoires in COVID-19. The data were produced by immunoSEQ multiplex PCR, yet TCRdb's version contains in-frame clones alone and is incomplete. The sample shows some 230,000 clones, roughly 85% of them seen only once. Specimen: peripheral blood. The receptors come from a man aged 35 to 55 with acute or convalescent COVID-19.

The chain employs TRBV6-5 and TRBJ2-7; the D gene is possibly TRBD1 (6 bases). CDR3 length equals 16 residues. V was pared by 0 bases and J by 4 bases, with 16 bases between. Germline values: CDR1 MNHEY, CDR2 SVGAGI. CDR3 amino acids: CASSYSPSTDRYEQYF. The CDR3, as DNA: TGTGCCAGCAGTTACTCCCCATCCACGGACAGATACGAGCAGTACTTC.

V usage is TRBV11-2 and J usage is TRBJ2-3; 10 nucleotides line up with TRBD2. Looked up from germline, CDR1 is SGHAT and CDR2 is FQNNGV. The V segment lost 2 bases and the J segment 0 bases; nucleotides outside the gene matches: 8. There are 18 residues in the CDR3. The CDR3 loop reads CASSLRSGGGISTDTQYF. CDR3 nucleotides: TGTGCCAGCAGCTTACGGAGCGGGGGGGGAATAAGCACAGATACGCAGTATTTT.

The CDR3 reads CASSSRGNNQPQHF. In nucleotides, the CDR3 is TGTGCCAGCAGTTCGAGGGGGAACAATCAGCCCCAGCATTTT. This rearrangement joins TRBV28 to TRBJ1-5, with D possibly being TRBD1 (6 bases). V lost 4 bases and J 3 bases, leaving 10 bases between the germline ends. This CDR3 is 14 amino acids long. Germline CDR1 reads MDHEN; CDR2 reads SYDVKM.

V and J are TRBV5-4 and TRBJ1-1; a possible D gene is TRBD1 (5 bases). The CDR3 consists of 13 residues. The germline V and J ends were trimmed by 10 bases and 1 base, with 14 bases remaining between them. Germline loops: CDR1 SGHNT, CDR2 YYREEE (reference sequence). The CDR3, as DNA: TGTGCCGGCCGTCAGGGATCGAACACTGAAGCTTTCTTT. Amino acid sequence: CAGRQGSNTEAFF. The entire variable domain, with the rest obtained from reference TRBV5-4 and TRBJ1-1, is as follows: ETGVTQSPTHLIKTRGQQVTLRCSSQSGHNTVSWYQQALGQGPQFIFQYYREEENGRGNFPPRFSGLQFPNYSSELNVNALELDDSALYLCAGRQGSNTEAFFGQGTRLTVV.

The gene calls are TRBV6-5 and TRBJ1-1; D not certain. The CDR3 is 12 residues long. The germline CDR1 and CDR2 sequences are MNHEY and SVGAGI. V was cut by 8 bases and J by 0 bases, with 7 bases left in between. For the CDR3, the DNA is TGTGCCAGCTCGCGGTTGAACACTGAAGCTTTCTTT. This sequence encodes CASSRLNTEAFF.

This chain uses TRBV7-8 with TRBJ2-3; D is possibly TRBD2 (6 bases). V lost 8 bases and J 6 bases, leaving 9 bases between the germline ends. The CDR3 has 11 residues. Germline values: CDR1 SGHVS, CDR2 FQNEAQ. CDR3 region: CASARGDTQYF. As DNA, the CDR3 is TGTGCCAGCGCCCGGGGGGATACGCAGTATTTT.

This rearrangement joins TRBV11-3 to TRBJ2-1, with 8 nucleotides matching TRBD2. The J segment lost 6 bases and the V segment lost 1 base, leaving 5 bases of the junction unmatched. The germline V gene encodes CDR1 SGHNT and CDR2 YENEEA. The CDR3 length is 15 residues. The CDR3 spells CASSLGGLGSNEQFF. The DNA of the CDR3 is TGTGCCAGCAGCTTAGGGGGACTAGGGTCCAATGAGCAGTTCTTC.

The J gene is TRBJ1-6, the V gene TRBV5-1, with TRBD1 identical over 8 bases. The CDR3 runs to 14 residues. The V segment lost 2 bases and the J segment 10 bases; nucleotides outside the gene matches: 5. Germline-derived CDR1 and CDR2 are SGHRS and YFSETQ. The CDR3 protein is CASSLGTGRSPLHF. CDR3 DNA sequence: TGCGCCAGCAGCTTAGGGACAGGTCGCTCACCCCTCCACTTT.

The CDR3, as DNA: TGTGCCAGCAGCCAACTGGGGGGTGCGGAGACCCAGTACTTC. It is translated as CASSQLGGAETQYF. The rearrangement uses TRBV3-1 (or the pseudogene TRBV3-2) and TRBJ2-5, with D possibly TRBD2 on 6 matching bases. V was pared by 2 bases and J by 5 bases, with 12 bases between. This CDR3 has 14 amino acids. Germline CDR1 LGHDT, CDR2 YNNKEL (reference sequence).

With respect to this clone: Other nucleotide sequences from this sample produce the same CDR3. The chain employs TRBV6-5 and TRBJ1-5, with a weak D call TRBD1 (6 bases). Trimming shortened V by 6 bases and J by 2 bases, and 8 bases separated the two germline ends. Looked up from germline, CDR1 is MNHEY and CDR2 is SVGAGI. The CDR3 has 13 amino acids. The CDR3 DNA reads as TGTGCCAGCAGAGGACAGCGCAATCAGCCCCAGCATTTT. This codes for CASRGQRNQPQHF.